Detailed here is one T cell receptor beta chain. Its specificity is unknown. These data originate in a study of T-cell reconstitution after alpha-beta-depleted transplantation in children. The study's findings and limits: Reportedly, alpha-beta T cells present about two months post-transplant originated from several hundred expanded clones of graft origin. Hyperexpanded clones declined; after one year, newly produced T cells mostly supplied diversity. Surviving recipient T cells and thymic progenitors underlay high day-60 TCRbeta diversity in some patients.

Unique molecular identifiers were incorporated when the TCRbeta library was constructed. One entry per CDR3 protein, called by TCRdb with MiXCR from the PCR reads. The sample contains about 470,000 distinct CDR3 sequences, over 40% of which appear only once. Looked up from germline, CDR1 is MRHNA and CDR2 is SNTAGT. Deletions cut 7 bases from V and 6 bases from J, with 9 bases between. The CDR3 is made up of 12 amino acids. The TCR comes from a girl aged 2 to 9 with aplastic anemia, due to receive a stem cell transplant. The chain recombines TRBV6-4 with TRBJ2-2; D might be TRBD2 (6 bases). The sample here was PBMCs, taken before TCRalphabeta/CD19-depleted stem cell transplant. The CDR3 here is CASILAPGELFF. As DNA, the CDR3 is TGTGCCAGCATACTAGCCCCCGGGGAGCTGTTTTTT.